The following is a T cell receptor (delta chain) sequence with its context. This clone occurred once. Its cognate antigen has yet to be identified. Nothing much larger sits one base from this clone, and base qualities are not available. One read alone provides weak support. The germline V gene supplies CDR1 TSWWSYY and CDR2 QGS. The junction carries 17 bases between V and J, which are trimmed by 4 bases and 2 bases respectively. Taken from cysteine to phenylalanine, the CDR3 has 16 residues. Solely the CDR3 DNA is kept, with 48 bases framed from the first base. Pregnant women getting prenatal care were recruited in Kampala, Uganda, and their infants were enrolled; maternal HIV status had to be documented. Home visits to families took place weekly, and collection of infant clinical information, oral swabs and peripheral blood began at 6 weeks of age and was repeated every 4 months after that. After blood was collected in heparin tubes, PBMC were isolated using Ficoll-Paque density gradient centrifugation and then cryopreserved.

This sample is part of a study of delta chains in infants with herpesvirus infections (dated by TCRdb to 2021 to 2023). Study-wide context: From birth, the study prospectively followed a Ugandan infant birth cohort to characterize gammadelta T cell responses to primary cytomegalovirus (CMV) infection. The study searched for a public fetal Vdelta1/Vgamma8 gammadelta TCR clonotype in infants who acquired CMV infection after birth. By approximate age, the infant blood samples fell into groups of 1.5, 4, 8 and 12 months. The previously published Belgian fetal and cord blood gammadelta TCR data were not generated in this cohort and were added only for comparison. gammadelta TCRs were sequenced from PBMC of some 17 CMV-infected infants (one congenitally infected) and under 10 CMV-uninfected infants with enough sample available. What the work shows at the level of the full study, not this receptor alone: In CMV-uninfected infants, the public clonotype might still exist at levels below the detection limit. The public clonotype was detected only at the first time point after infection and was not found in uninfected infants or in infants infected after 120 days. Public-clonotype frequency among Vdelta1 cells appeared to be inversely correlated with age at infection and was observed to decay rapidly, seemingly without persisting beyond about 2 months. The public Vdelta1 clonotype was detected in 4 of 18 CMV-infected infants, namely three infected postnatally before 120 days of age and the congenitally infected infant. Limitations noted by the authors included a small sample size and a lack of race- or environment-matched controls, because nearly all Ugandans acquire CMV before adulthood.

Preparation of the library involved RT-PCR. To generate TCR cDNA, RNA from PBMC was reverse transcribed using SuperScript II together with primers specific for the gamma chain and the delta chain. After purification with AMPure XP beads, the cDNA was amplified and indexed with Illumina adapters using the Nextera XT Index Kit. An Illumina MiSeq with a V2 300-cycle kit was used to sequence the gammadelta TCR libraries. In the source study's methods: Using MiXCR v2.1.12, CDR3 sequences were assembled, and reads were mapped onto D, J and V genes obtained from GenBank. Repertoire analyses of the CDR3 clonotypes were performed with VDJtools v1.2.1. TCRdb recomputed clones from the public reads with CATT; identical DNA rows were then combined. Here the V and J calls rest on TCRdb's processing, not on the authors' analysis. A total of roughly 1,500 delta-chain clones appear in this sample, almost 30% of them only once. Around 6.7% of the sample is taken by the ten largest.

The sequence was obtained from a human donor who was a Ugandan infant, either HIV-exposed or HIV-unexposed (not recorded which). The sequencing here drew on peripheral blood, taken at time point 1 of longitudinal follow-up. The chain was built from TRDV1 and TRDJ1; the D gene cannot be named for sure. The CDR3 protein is CALGVPPRARTDKLIF. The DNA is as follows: TGTGCTCTTGGGGTCCCCCCCCGGGCGAGGACCGATAAACTCATCTTT.